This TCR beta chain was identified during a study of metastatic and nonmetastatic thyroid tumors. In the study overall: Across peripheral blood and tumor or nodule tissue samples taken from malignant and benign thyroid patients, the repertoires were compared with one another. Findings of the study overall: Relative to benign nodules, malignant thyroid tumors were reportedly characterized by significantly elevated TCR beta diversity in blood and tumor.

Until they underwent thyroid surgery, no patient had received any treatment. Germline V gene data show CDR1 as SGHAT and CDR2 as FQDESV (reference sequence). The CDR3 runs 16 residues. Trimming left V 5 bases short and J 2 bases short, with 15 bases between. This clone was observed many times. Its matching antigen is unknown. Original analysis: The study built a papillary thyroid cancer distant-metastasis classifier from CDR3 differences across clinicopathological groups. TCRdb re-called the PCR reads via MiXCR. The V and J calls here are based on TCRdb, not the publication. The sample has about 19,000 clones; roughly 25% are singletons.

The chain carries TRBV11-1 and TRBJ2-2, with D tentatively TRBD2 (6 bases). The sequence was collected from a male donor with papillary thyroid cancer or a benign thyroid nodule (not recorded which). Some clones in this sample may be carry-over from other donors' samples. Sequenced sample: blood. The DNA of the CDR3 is TGTGCCAGCAGCACTTTCACCGGGACTAACACCGGGGAGCTGTTTTTT. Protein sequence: CASSTFTGTNTGELFF.